This paragraph reports one T cell receptor beta chain. This record belongs to a study of CD8+CD57+ T cells in acquired aplastic anemia. About the research overall: Mean yield of DNA from sorted CD4+ and CD8+ cells was 3 to 3.5 ug.

CD8+CD57+ cell expansion had been shown by flow cytometry in patients chosen for sequencing. Severe acquired aplastic anemia was present in every patient. The template used for profiling TCR beta VDJ and CDR3 was genomic DNA. TCRdb passed the reads through MiXCR, listing each CDR3 protein once. The sample has roughly 250,000 distinct CDR3 sequences, approximately 82% seen once. This clonotype originated in a human donor with aplastic anemia. The sequenced sample was sorted CD4+, CD8+, or CD8+CD57+ T cells (not recorded which) from PBMCs.

CDR3 in DNA: TGTGCCAGCATCCCTCTATTGCCATATGGCTACACCTTC. Its protein product is CASIPLLPYGYTF. The rearrangement joins TRBV7-9 to TRBJ1-2, with D uncertain. The CDR3 runs to 13 residues. CDR1 and CDR2 from the germline V gene are SEHNR and FQNEAQ (reference sequence). The V end lost 7 bases, the J end lost 5 bases, and 14 bases lay between the germline ends.